The clone carrying this TCR beta chain is a singleton in its sample. Its specificity is not known. This CDR3 is 17 amino acids long. Losses at the gene ends were 5 bases for V and 0 bases for J; bases not matched to a gene: 14. Per the germline V gene, CDR1 is SQVTM and CDR2 is ANQGSEA. The RNA input was about 0.5 to 1 ug, and it was reverse transcribed with random hexamers. The TCR beta CDR3 was amplified by immunoSEQ multiplex PCR across 54 Vbeta, 13 Jbeta. In TCRdb, the immunoSEQ multiplex PCR reads were re-called with MiXCR into one record per CDR3 protein. The sample has tens of thousands of distinct CDR3 sequences; 93% are singletons. Sequencing of TCR beta was performed on blood CD8+ T cells and on blood CD4+ T cells. This sample was taken from a study of CD8 T cells in Susac syndrome. Study details: Sequenced Susac syndrome patients included more than five with clinically active disease and eight in remission.

General study findings and limits: No clonal expansion appeared among CD4+ T cells in Susac patients.

The sequenced material came from CD4+ T cells from PBMCs. This chain links TRBV29-1 with TRBJ2-3; 7 nucleotides align to TRBD1. The clonotype comes from a human donor with Susac syndrome. The CDR3 here is CSVKGRTGAGSTDTQYF. In nucleotides, the CDR3 is TGCAGCGTTAAGGGCCGTACAGGGGCTGGCAGCACAGATACGCAGTATTTT.